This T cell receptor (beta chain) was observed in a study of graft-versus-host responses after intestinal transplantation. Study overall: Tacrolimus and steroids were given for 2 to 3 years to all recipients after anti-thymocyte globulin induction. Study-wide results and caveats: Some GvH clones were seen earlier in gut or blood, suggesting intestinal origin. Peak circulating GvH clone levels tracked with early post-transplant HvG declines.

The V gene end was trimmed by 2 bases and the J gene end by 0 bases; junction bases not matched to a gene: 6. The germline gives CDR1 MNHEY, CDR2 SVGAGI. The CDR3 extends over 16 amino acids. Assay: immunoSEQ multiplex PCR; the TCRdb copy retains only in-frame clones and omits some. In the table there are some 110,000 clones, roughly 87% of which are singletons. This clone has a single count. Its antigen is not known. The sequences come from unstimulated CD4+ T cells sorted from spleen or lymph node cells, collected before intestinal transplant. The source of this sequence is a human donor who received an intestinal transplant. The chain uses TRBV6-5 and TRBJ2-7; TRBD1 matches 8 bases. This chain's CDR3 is CASSYGGQGPSYEQYF. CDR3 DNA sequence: TGTGCCAGCAGTTACGGCGGACAGGGCCCCTCCTACGAGCAGTACTTC.